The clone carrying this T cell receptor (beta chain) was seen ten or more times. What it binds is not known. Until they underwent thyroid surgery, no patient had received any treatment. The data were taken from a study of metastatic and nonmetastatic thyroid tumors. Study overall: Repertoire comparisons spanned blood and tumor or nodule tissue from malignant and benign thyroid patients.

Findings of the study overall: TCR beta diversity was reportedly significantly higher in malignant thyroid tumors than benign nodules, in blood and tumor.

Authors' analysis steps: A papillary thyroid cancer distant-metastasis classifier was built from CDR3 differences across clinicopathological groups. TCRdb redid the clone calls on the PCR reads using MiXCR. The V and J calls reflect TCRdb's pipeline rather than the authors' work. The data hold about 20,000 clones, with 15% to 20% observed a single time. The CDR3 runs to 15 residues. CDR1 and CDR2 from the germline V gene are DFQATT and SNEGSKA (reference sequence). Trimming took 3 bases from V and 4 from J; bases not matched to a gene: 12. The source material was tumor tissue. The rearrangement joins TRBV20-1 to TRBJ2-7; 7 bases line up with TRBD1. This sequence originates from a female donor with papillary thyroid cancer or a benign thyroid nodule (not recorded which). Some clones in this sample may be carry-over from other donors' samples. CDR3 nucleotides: TGCAGTGCTAGCCCTCGAGAGACAGGGCCATACGAGCAGTACTTC. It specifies CSASPRETGPYEQYF.